The entry below gives a single T cell receptor (beta chain) sequence along with its context. The sample belongs to a study of T cell responses to AZD1222 COVID-19 vaccine. Assay used: immunoSEQ multiplex PCR; TCRdb lists only in-frame clones, some missing. The data contain 70,000 to 90,000 clones, 70% to 85% of them seen just once; the ten biggest clones take up over 20%. Germline CDR1 and CDR2: SGHDT and YYEEEE. Trimming pared 1 base from V and 4 bases from J, leaving 16 bases between. This CDR3 spans 16 amino acids. The input for sequencing was peripheral blood, taken on day 0 of AZD1222 vaccination. The TCR sequence derives from an adult in good health. The V and J genes are TRBV5-6 and TRBJ2-3; TRBD1 might be the D (5 bases). The CDR3 loop is CASSLLGLNAPDTQYF. CDR3 DNA: TGTGCCAGCAGCTTGTTGGGGCTAAACGCCCCAGATACGCAGTATTTT.